These 2 T cell receptor beta chains were sequenced from one sample in a study of CD8 T cells in Susac syndrome. RNA in amounts of about 0.45 to 1 ug was reverse transcribed with random hexamers. MiXCR, run by TCRdb on the immunoSEQ multiplex PCR reads, gives a single entry per CDR3 protein. Of about 140,000 distinct CDR3 sequences listed, about 95% were seen once; the top ten hold roughly 0.15%. Sample: CD4+ T cells from PBMCs. Receptor source: a human donor with Susac syndrome.

This clonotype was seen a single time. The rearrangement uses TRBV4-2 and TRBJ2-5; D might be TRBD1 or TRBD2, each matching 5 bases. V was clipped by 0 bases and J by 13 bases, with 12 bases between them. Germline CDR1 LGHNA, CDR2 YNFKEQ. CDR3 size: 12 residues. The CDR3 DNA is TGTGCCAGCAGCCAAGATCGGGGACCCCCGTACTTC. Protein sequence: CASSQDRGPPYF.

The chain couples TRBV20-1 to TRBJ1-1; D may be TRBD1 (5 bases). This CDR3 spans 13 amino acids. The V gene's germline CDR1 is DFQATT and CDR2 SNEGSKA (reference sequence). V lost 5 bases to trimming and J lost 5 bases, with 15 bases between them. The DNA for the CDR3 is TGCAGTGCTTCCCCTTGGGGGTGGACTGAAGCTTTCTTT. Encoded protein: CSASPWGWTEAFF.